What follows describes a single T cell receptor (beta chain). Its specificity is not known. CDR1 and CDR2 from the germline V gene are LNHDA and SQIVND (reference sequence). The CDR3 is 16 amino acids. V was pared by 3 bases and J by 0 bases, with 11 bases between. This specimen comes from a study of long-term antiretroviral therapy in people with HIV. Study details: The 2015 immediate-ART recommendation came about a decade after the earliest samples.

General study points: Repertoire composition at all time points was dominated by clones that had expanded before ART. Versus controls, repertoires in people with HIV had narrower CDR3 length ranges.

Runs used v3.0 of the immunoSEQ assay and were done at survey level. TCRdb's copy holds only in-frame clones and misses some; the assay was immunoSEQ multiplex PCR. Of 24,000 or so clones listed, around 80% are singletons. The sequence derives from a man younger than 45 with HIV. The sequenced sample was unsorted PBMCs, obtained about 4.3 years after starting antiretroviral therapy. The chain carries TRBV19 and TRBJ1-4; no definite D call. Here the CDR3 DNA reads TGTGCCAGTAGTATGAAGAGGTTTGCAACTAATGAAAAACTGTTTTTT. This translates into CASSMKRFATNEKLFF.